One and the same sample provided the 29 T cell receptor beta chains below, sequenced in a study of blood T cell repertoires in COVID-19. Here immunoSEQ multiplex PCR was the method, and the copy in TCRdb shows in-frame clones only, minus some. The data show 69,000 or so clones, 65% to 85% seen once. The sample consisted of peripheral blood. The receptors derive from a woman of 80 years or more with active or convalescent COVID-19.

The chain is built from TRBV18 and TRBJ2-7, with a tentative D call TRBD1 (6 bases). The CDR3 runs 14 residues. The V gene's germline CDR1 is KGHSH and CDR2 LQKENI. The V and J ends lost 2 bases and 2 bases respectively, with 10 bases between them. The CDR3 DNA follows: TGTGCCAGCTCACCAGTCAGGGGACCCTACGAGCAGTACTTC. It yields the protein CASSPVRGPYEQYF.

This clone was found once. The chain recombines TRBV27 with TRBJ1-6; D gene ambiguous. The CDR3 has 14 residues. Trimming removed 1 base at V and 7 bases at J, with 8 bases between. Germline lookup yields CDR1 MNHEY and CDR2 SMNVEV (reference sequence). CDR3 sequence reads: CASSLFSGNSPLHF. In DNA form, the CDR3 reads TGTGCCAGCAGTTTATTTAGCGGGAATTCACCCCTCCACTTT.

The chain's CDR3 is CASSLDHATGPYGYTF. CDR3 bases: TGTGCCAGCAGCTTAGATCATGCCACAGGGCCCTATGGCTACACCTTC. The chain is built from TRBV11-2 and TRBJ1-2; tentatively, D is TRBD1 (6 bases). Germline CDR1 and CDR2: SGHAT and FQNNGV. The CDR3 length is 16 residues. The V end was cut by 0 bases, the J end by 4 bases, with 15 bases between.

This clone was seen a few times. The chain combines TRBV7-9 with TRBJ2-3; 10 bases map to TRBD2. V gave up 5 bases and J gave up 6 bases; unmatched junction bases: 5. Germline values: CDR1 SEHNR, CDR2 FQNEAQ (reference sequence). The CDR3 is made up of 14 amino acids. Here the CDR3 DNA reads TGTGCCAGCAGCCCGGGACTAGCGACGGATACGCAGTATTTT. Its translation: CASSPGLATDTQYF.

The rearrangement links TRBV5-4 to TRBJ2-5, with 11 bases fitting TRBD1. The CDR3 consists of 16 residues. The V and J ends lost 4 bases and 1 base, in that order; junction bases with no gene match: 6. From germline, CDR1 is SGHNT and CDR2 YYREEE (reference sequence). CDR3 region: CASSPGGTGGQETQYF. CDR3 sequence (DNA): TGTGCCAGCAGCCCGGGCGGGACAGGGGGCCAAGAGACCCAGTACTTC.

The J gene is TRBJ1-6, the V gene TRBV7-8, with unresolved D. Trimming cost V 2 bases and J 10 bases, with 30 bases left between them. This CDR3 comprises 20 residues. Germline lookup yields CDR1 SGHVS and CDR2 FQNEAQ. This CDR3 reads CASSLYRAGIIGYGDSPLHF. Here the CDR3 DNA reads TGTGCCAGCAGCTTATATCGGGCCGGGATTATCGGTTATGGTGACTCACCCCTCCACTTT. Variable domain in full (rest from reference TRBV7-8 and TRBJ1-6): GAGVSQSPRYKVAKRGQDVALRCDPISGHVSLFWYQQALGQGPEFLTYFQNEAQLDKSGLPSDRFFAERPEGSVSTLKIQRTQQEDSAVYLCASSLYRAGIIGYGDSPLHFGNGTRLTVT.

This chain uses TRBV7-3 with TRBJ2-3; D might be TRBD2 (5 bases). This CDR3 has 15 amino acids. Germline lookup yields CDR1 SGHTA and CDR2 FQGTGA. Between the trimmed V and J ends, which lost 8 bases and 3 bases, there was a span of 18 bases. Here the CDR3 DNA reads TGTGCCAGCGCGGCCGTGGGGAGTTGGACAGATACGCAGTATTTT. Protein product: CASAAVGSWTDTQYF.

This chain connects TRBV30 to TRBJ2-5; tentative D call: TRBD2 (8 bases). This CDR3 has 17 amino acids. V lost 0 bases to trimming and J lost 5 bases, with 22 bases between them. Germline V gene lookup returns CDR1 GTSNPN and CDR2 SVGIG (reference sequence). The CDR3 loop is CAWSVQGTSGFGETQYF. In nucleotides, the CDR3 is TGTGCCTGGAGTGTACAGGGGACTAGTGGATTCGGGGAGACCCAGTACTTC.

This chain uses TRBV6-5 with TRBJ1-1; maybe TRBD1 (5 bases). The V end was cut by 5 bases, the J end by 0 bases, with 13 bases between. CDR1 is MNHEY and CDR2 is SVGAGI in the germline V gene. This CDR3 is built from 15 residues. CDR3 nucleotides: TGTGCCAGCAGTCATCCGGGACTGATGAACACTGAAGCTTTCTTT. Translated, it gives CASSHPGLMNTEAFF.

The J gene is TRBJ1-6, the V gene TRBV19, with D possibly being TRBD1 (5 bases). Trimming removed 6 bases from V and 7 bases from J, with 7 bases in between. The CDR3 is 12 amino acids. CDR1 LNHDA and CDR2 SQIVND come from the germline V gene (reference sequence). The DNA of the CDR3 is TGTGCCAGTAGAAGACAGAATTCACCCCTCCACTTT. Protein: CASRRQNSPLHF. The full variable domain, its missing parts supplied by reference TRBV19 and TRBJ1-6, is DGGITQSPKYLFRKEGQNVTLSCEQNLNHDAMYWYRQDPGQGLRLIYYSQIVNDFQKGDIAEGYSVSREKKESFPLTVTSAQKNPTAFYLCASRRQNSPLHFGNGTRLTVT.

This sequence joins TRBV30 and TRBJ1-5; D is unresolved. V was clipped by 0 bases and J by 3 bases, with 6 bases between them. This CDR3 is 13 amino acids long. CDR1 and CDR2 (germline): GTSNPN, SVGIG (reference sequence). The CDR3 loop is CAWSVQPNQPQHF. The CDR3 nucleotides read TGTGCCTGGAGTGTACAGCCCAATCAGCCCCAGCATTTT.

The V gene is TRBV4-3, the J gene TRBJ2-7; D might be TRBD1 (6 bases). The germline V gene encodes CDR1 LGHNA and CDR2 YSLEER. The CDR3 has 15 amino acids. V was cut by 4 bases and J by 7 bases, with 20 bases left in between. CDR3 in amino acids: CASSLYPGAYGEQYF. In DNA form, the CDR3 reads TGCGCCAGCAGCCTGTACCCAGGGGCCTACGGGGAGCAGTACTTC.

This chain uses TRBV25-1 with TRBJ1-5; 7 bases are a match to TRBD1. Germline V lookup: CDR1 MGHDK, CDR2 SYGVNS. The CDR3 runs to 12 residues. Germline trimming cut 10 bases from V and 7 bases from J; bases unmatched to any gene: 7. The CDR3 DNA follows: TGTGCCACCAGACAGGGAAGCCAGCCCCAGCATTTT. Translating gives CATRQGSQPQHF.

The CDR3, as DNA: TGTGCCAGCAGTTTCAGGGGACCCTATGGCTACACCTTC. Amino acids: CASSFRGPYGYTF. This chain joins TRBV28 and TRBJ1-2; the D gene is possibly TRBD1 (6 bases). The CDR3 length is 13 residues. The germline gives CDR1 MDHEN, CDR2 SYDVKM. V lost 3 bases and J lost 4, with 9 bases in between.

The chain has TRBV27 and TRBJ2-7; TRBD1 matches at 10 bases. CDR1 and CDR2 from the germline V gene are MNHEY and SMNVEV (reference sequence). The CDR3 consists of 14 residues. The trim removed 1 base at V and 5 bases at J, leaving 2 bases unmatched. The CDR3 DNA is TGTGCCAGCAGTTTATTTGGGACAGGGGACGAGCAGTACTTC. Its translation is CASSLFGTGDEQYF.

The rearrangement joins TRBV7-9 to TRBJ2-2; the match to TRBD2 covers 8 bases. With V trimmed by 8 bases and J by 0 bases, 5 bases remained unmatched. Germline V gene sequence: CDR1 SEHNR, CDR2 FQNEAQ (reference sequence). This CDR3 has 15 residues. DNA for the CDR3: TGTGCCAGCCTCGGGGGGGCCTCGAACACCGGGGAGCTGTTTTTT. Translated, it gives CASLGGASNTGELFF. Looking up the rest from reference TRBV7-9 and TRBJ2-2 gives the full variable domain: DTGVSQNPRHKITKRGQNVTFRCDPISEHNRLYWYRQTLGQGPEFLTYFQNEAQLEKSRLLSDRFSAERPKGSFSTLEIQRTEQGDSAMYLCASLGGASNTGELFFGEGSRLTVL.

In its sample, this clone was seen a few times. The gene calls are TRBV4-2 and TRBJ1-1; 7 nucleotides match TRBD1. The V segment lost 2 bases and the J segment 7 bases; nucleotides outside the gene matches: 7. The CDR3 has 14 amino acids. Germline-derived CDR1 and CDR2 are LGHNA and YNFKEQ. CDR3 in DNA: TGTGCCAGCAGCCAAAACCGGGACAGCGGTGAAGCTTTCTTT. Translation gives CASSQNRDSGEAFF.

This clone was seen just once. The J gene is TRBJ1-1, the V gene TRBV19, with unresolved D. CDR1 LNHDA and CDR2 SQIVND come from the germline V gene (reference sequence). CDR3 length: 16 residues. The V end lost 1 base, the J end lost 0 bases, and 12 bases lay between the germline ends. CDR3 amino acids: CASSIVGLALNTEAFF. In nucleotides, the CDR3 is TGTGCCAGTAGTATAGTTGGACTTGCTTTGAACACTGAAGCTTTCTTT.

The chain is built from TRBV19 and TRBJ1-2, with D perhaps TRBD1 (6 bases). CDR3 length equals 14 residues. Germline V gene sequence: CDR1 LNHDA, CDR2 SQIVND (reference sequence). The ends were cut back, 5 bases at V and 4 bases at J, with 14 bases in the middle. CDR3 residues: CASSAGGSPYGYTF. The CDR3, as DNA: TGTGCCAGTAGTGCTGGGGGCTCCCCCTATGGCTACACCTTC.

The chain carries TRBV4-3 and TRBJ2-3; D not certain. Trimming stripped 0 bases from V and 0 bases from J, with 13 bases between. The CDR3 contains 17 residues. Germline V lookup: CDR1 LGHNA, CDR2 YSLEER. Here the CDR3 reads CASSQDGSPLSTDTQYF. The CDR3 DNA reads TGCGCCAGCAGCCAAGATGGCTCCCCCCTTAGCACAGATACGCAGTATTTT.

This clone was counted a few times. The chain links TRBV5-1 to TRBJ2-2; 14 bases are shared with TRBD2. Trimming cost V 3 bases and J 4 bases; bases outside gene matches: 5. Germline V lookup: CDR1 SGHRS, CDR2 YFSETQ. This CDR3 is built from 17 residues. CDR3 amino acids: CASSSLTSGGATGELFF. DNA for the CDR3: TGCGCCAGCAGCTCCCTGACTAGCGGGGGGGCCACCGGGGAGCTGTTTTTT.

This clone was found once. The V gene is TRBV9, the J gene TRBJ2-7, with D unresolved. The germline CDR1 and CDR2 sequences are SGDLS and YYNGEE. V gave up 1 base and J gave up 2 bases, with 10 bases separating them. The CDR3 totals 14 residues. The DNA of the CDR3 is TGTGCCAGCAGCGTATCCGCTAGAACCTACGAGCAGTACTTC. Protein: CASSVSARTYEQYF.

The J gene is TRBJ2-3, the V gene TRBV28; 9 bases line up with TRBD2. The V gene's germline CDR1 is MDHEN and CDR2 SYDVKM. Losses at the gene ends were 5 bases for V and 4 bases for J; bases not matched to a gene: 7. The CDR3 has 15 residues. CDR3 in DNA: TGTGCCAGCAGTGGTGCGGGGGGGCCGTCAGATACGCAGTATTTT. Amino acids: CASSGAGGPSDTQYF. Complete variable domain (other parts from reference TRBV28 and TRBJ2-3): DVKVTQSSRYLVKRTGEKVFLECVQDMDHENMFWYRQDPGLGLRLIYFSYDVKMKEKGDIPEGYSVSREKKERFSLILESASTNQTSMYLCASSGAGGPSDTQYFGPGTRLTVL.

V and J are TRBV25-1 and TRBJ1-3; TRBD1 is a possible D gene (6 bases). V lost 6 bases and J 1 base, leaving 13 bases between the germline ends. Germline assignment: CDR1 MGHDK and CDR2 SYGVNS. The CDR3 consists of 15 residues. DNA of the CDR3: TGTGCCAGCAGATTTACAGGGACGTCTGGAAACACCATATATTTT. As protein: CASRFTGTSGNTIYF.

V is TRBV19 and J is TRBJ2-5; D not resolved. The ends were cut back, 1 base at V and 2 bases at J, with 11 bases in the middle. Germline values: CDR1 LNHDA, CDR2 SQIVND (reference sequence). The CDR3 consists of 15 residues. The CDR3 sequence: CASSIGNFGQETQYF. CDR3 nucleotide sequence: TGTGCCAGTAGTATAGGGAATTTCGGGCAAGAGACCCAGTACTTC.

The chain is built from TRBV5-1 and TRBJ1-2; 7 bases are a match to TRBD1. The germline V gene encodes CDR1 SGHRS and CDR2 YFSETQ. This CDR3 region has 14 residues. V shed 5 bases and J 4 bases; nucleotides not matched to a gene: 8. CDR3 region: CASRFDRVGYGYTF. CDR3 nucleotide sequence: TGCGCCAGCAGATTTGACAGGGTAGGCTATGGCTACACCTTC. The whole variable domain, filled in from reference TRBV5-1 and TRBJ1-2, reads KAGVTQTPRYLIKTRGQQVTLSCSPISGHRSVSWYQQTPGQGLQFLFEYFSETQRNKGNFPGRFSGRQFSNSRSEMNVSTLELGDSALYLCASRFDRVGYGYTFGSGTRLTVV.

Notes on this clone: The same CDR3 arises from other DNA sequences in this sample as well. The chain is built from TRBV6-5 and TRBJ2-1; 7 bases fit TRBD1. CDR3 length: 14 amino acids. Germline lookup yields CDR1 MNHEY and CDR2 SVGAGI. Trimming removed 5 bases from V and 6 bases from J; junction bases left unmatched: 7. This CDR3 reads CASSRQGARNEQFF. The CDR3 DNA reads as TGTGCCAGCAGTAGACAGGGAGCCCGCAATGAGCAGTTCTTC.

V gene TRBV5-1 combines with J gene TRBJ2-2; 9 bases are shared with TRBD1. Per germline, CDR1 SGHRS and CDR2 YFSETQ. The CDR3 has 19 residues. The trim removed 2 bases at V and 2 bases at J, leaving 13 bases unmatched. CDR3 region: CASSFSTTGTGLNTGELFF. The CDR3 DNA reads as TGCGCCAGCAGCTTCTCAACTACCGGGACAGGGTTAAACACCGGGGAGCTGTTTTTT.

The chain is built from TRBV5-6 and TRBJ1-4, with TRBD1 matching 8 bases. The CDR3 covers 15 residues. V trimming: 0 bases; J trimming: 5 bases; junction bases outside the gene matches: 3. Germline V gene sequence: CDR1 SGHDT, CDR2 YYEEEE. DNA of the CDR3: TGTGCCAGCAGCTTGGTCCAGGGGGCAAATGAAAAACTGTTTTTT. Amino acid sequence: CASSLVQGANEKLFF.